Each of the 20 T cell receptor beta chains below was sequenced from the same sample in a study of T cells in localized non-small cell lung cancer. Produced via immunoSEQ multiplex PCR; TCRdb's table is partial and in-frame only. The table includes over a thousand clones, around 20% detected once. The material sequenced was normal lung tissue next to the tumor, taken before any cancer treatment. Receptor source: a woman aged 40-69 years with stage I lung adenocarcinoma.

Relative to its sample, this clone is large (0.1 to 1%). V is TRBV30 and J is TRBJ1-6; D gene unclear. This CDR3 has 14 residues. The V and J ends lost 2 bases and 9 bases respectively, with 14 bases between them. Germline V gene data show CDR1 as GTSNPN and CDR2 as SVGIG (reference sequence). The CDR3 DNA is TGTGCCTGGAGTTTGGACCCTACAAGTTCACCCCTCCACTTT. Protein: CAWSLDPTSSPLHF.

This clone was found a few times. The chain joins TRBV9 to TRBJ2-4; 8 bases fit TRBD2. V trimming: 3 bases; J trimming: 6 bases; junction bases outside the gene matches: 8. The germline gives CDR1 SGDLS, CDR2 YYNGEE. This CDR3 contains 15 residues. The DNA of the CDR3 is TGTGCCAGCAGCGCCCTTCCCGGGACTAGAAACATTCAGTACTTC. It yields the protein CASSALPGTRNIQYF.

The sample holds a few counts of this clone. The CDR3 loop reads CASSSLNWNTEAFF. CDR3 sequence (DNA): TGCGCCAGCAGCTCGCTAAACTGGAACACTGAAGCTTTCTTT. This chain joins TRBV5-1 and TRBJ1-1; unclear D gene. Germline loops: CDR1 SGHRS, CDR2 YFSETQ. The germline V and J ends were trimmed by 3 bases and 1 base, with 10 bases remaining between them. This CDR3 spans 14 amino acids.

The table lists this clone with a few counts. The J gene is TRBJ1-5, the V gene TRBV6-1; maybe TRBD1 (6 bases). Germline V gene lookup returns CDR1 MNHNS and CDR2 SASEGT. The CDR3 is 18 residues long. Deletions cut 1 base from V and 9 bases from J, with 25 bases between. The CDR3 DNA is TGTGCCAGCAGTGAAGGTTCCGGGACAAGGGGGGATTTAAGGCCCCAGCATTTT. It encodes CASSEGSGTRGDLRPQHF.

Only a few counts were recorded for this clone. The chain recombines TRBV11-3 with TRBJ1-6; D gene ambiguous. The CDR3 has 14 residues. Germline lookup yields CDR1 SGHNT and CDR2 YENEEA. Trimming took off 1 base at V and 10 bases at J, with 11 bases between the two ends. CDR3 in DNA: TGTGCCAGCAGCTTAGGAGCCGGCCGATCACCCCTCCACTTT. It yields the protein CASSLGAGRSPLHF.

The chain recombines TRBV11-3 with TRBJ1-6, with D perhaps TRBD1 (5 bases). Germline assignment: CDR1 SGHNT and CDR2 YENEEA. CDR3 length: 17 residues. With 3 bases removed from V and 4 bases from J, the gap between germline ends came to 16 bases. CDR3 sequence: CASSFWSGDAYNSPLHF. Written as DNA, the CDR3 is TGTGCCAGCAGCTTCTGGAGCGGGGACGCGTATAATTCACCCCTCCACTTT.

By frequency in the sample, this clone is medium-sized. The chain carries TRBV6-8 and TRBJ2-2; D possibly corresponds to TRBD2 (5 bases). CDR1 is MNHGY, CDR2 SAAAGT, per germline. V shed 11 bases and J shed 8 bases, with 21 bases lying between them. The CDR3 loop spans 14 amino acids. The CDR3 bases are TGTGCCGTGGGTGATTTCAGCGGCTCAGGGGAGCTGTTTTTT. It is translated as CAVGDFSGSGELFF.

This clone is classed as large. The J gene is TRBJ1-5, the V gene TRBV9; TRBD1 aligns across 7 bases. CDR3 length: 14 amino acids. Trimming at V came to 2 bases and at J to 5 bases, leaving 4 bases not matched to a gene. The germline V gene encodes CDR1 SGDLS and CDR2 YYNGEE. This chain's CDR3 is CASSVGTDDQPQHF. CDR3 nucleotide sequence: TGTGCCAGCAGCGTCGGGACAGACGATCAGCCCCAGCATTTT. The full variable domain, rest sourced from reference TRBV9 and TRBJ1-5, is DSGVTQTPKHLITATGQRVTLRCSPRSGDLSVYWYQQSLDQGLQFLIQYYNGEERAKGNILERFSAQQFPDLHSELNLSSLELGDSALYFCASSVGTDDQPQHFGDGTRLSIL.

This clone was seen a handful of times. This chain uses TRBV18 with TRBJ2-1, with D possibly matching TRBD2 (6 bases). Per the germline V gene, CDR1 is KGHSH and CDR2 is LQKENI. Between the trimmed V and J ends, which lost 2 bases and 5 bases, there was a span of 16 bases. The CDR3 runs 16 residues. This CDR3 is CASSPGWRGEHNEQFF. CDR3 DNA sequence: TGTGCCAGCTCACCAGGGTGGCGCGGGGAACACAATGAGCAGTTCTTC.

This clone was found once. This sequence joins TRBV14 and TRBJ2-3; TRBD2 aligns across 9 bases. With 0 bases clipped from V and 4 bases from J, the junction kept 5 bases outside the gene matches. The CDR3 is 16 residues long. Germline-derived CDR1 and CDR2 are SGHDN and FVKESK. CDR3 in DNA: TGTGCCAGCAGCCAAGATGCCCTAGCGGGGCCAGATACGCAGTATTTT. Its protein product is CASSQDALAGPDTQYF.

The chain is built from TRBV19 and TRBJ1-6; possible D gene TRBD1, 6 bases. The CDR3 loop spans 14 amino acids. Germline V gene sequence: CDR1 LNHDA, CDR2 SQIVND (reference sequence). V was pared by 5 bases and J by 4 bases, with 9 bases between. CDR3 loop: CASSVGAYNSPLHF. The CDR3 region has the DNA TGTGCCAGTAGTGTGGGGGCGTATAATTCACCCCTCCACTTT.

The rearrangement uses TRBV18 and TRBJ2-1; no definite D call. This CDR3 is 13 amino acids long. Trimming took 4 bases from V and 4 from J, leaving 8 bases between them. Germline CDR1 KGHSH, CDR2 LQKENI. The CDR3 DNA sequence: TGTGCCAGCTCACTCGGCCCGTACAATGAGCAGTTCTTC. As protein: CASSLGPYNEQFF.

CDR3 DNA sequence: TGCGCCAGCAGCCAAGCCCAAGCTGGCTATGGCTACACCTTC. Translation gives CASSQAQAGYGYTF. The chain links TRBV4-1 to TRBJ1-2; D is ambiguous. Per germline, CDR1 MGHRA and CDR2 YSYEKL. V lost 1 base, J lost 4 bases, and 10 bases lay in between. The CDR3 runs to 14 residues.

V gene TRBV11-3 combines with J gene TRBJ2-3; tentatively, D is TRBD1 (6 bases). Per germline, CDR1 SGHNT and CDR2 YENEEA. Trimming pared 1 base from V and 0 bases from J, leaving 14 bases between. The CDR3 length is 17 residues. CDR3 DNA: TGTGCCAGCAGCTTAGTTTCGGTGGGGGCCAGCACAGATACGCAGTATTTT. It specifies CASSLVSVGASTDTQYF. The variable domain in full, completed from reference TRBV11-3 and TRBJ2-3, reads EAGVVQSPRYKIIEKKQPVAFWCNPISGHNTLYWYLQNLGQGPELLIRYENEEAVDDSQLPKDRFSAERLKGVDSTLKIQPAELGDSAVYLCASSLVSVGASTDTQYFGPGTRLTVL.

This clone was seen a handful of times. J is TRBJ1-1 and V is TRBV9, with D possibly TRBD1 on 5 matching bases. In germline, CDR1 is SGDLS, CDR2 YYNGEE. The CDR3 consists of 14 residues. V gave up 3 bases and J gave up 3 bases, with 12 bases separating them. The CDR3, as DNA: TGTGCCAGCAGCGCAAACGGGGGGGACACTGAAGCTTTCTTT. Translation gives CASSANGGDTEAFF.

V and J are TRBV5-1 and TRBJ1-1, with D unresolved. Trimming took 0 bases from V and 1 from J, leaving 7 bases between them. The CDR3 covers 14 residues. The germline CDR1 and CDR2 sequences are SGHRS and YFSETQ. CDR3 sequence reads: CASSLVRSNTEAFF. The CDR3 bases are TGCGCCAGCAGCTTGGTTCGCTCGAACACTGAAGCTTTCTTT.

The chain employs TRBV9 and TRBJ2-5; D is undetermined. The CDR3 is 13 amino acids. Looked up from germline, CDR1 is SGDLS and CDR2 is YYNGEE. Trimming left V 5 bases short and J 0 bases short, with 8 bases between. CDR3 residues: CASSEYYQETQYF. CDR3 nucleotide sequence: TGTGCCAGCAGTGAATATTACCAAGAGACCCAGTACTTC.

This clone was detected once. The rearrangement uses TRBV19 and TRBJ1-2, with a possible D match to TRBD1 (6 bases). Looked up from germline, CDR1 is LNHDA and CDR2 is SQIVND (reference sequence). The length of the CDR3 is 15 residues. Trimming removed 9 bases at V and 3 bases at J, with 20 bases between. The CDR3 sequence: CASNEQGRLDYGYTF. CDR3 nucleotides: TGTGCCAGCAACGAACAGGGAAGGTTAGACTATGGCTACACCTTC.

The V and J genes are TRBV11-3 and TRBJ2-2, with D perhaps matching TRBD2 (5 bases). This CDR3 is 15 amino acids long. Germline CDR1 is SGHNT and CDR2 is YENEEA. V was shortened by 5 bases and J by 1 base, with 11 bases between the two germline ends. CDR3 protein: CASSRRELNTGELFF. CDR3 nucleotides: TGTGCCAGCAGCCGAAGGGAGCTGAACACCGGGGAGCTGTTTTTT. Filled out from reference TRBV11-3 and TRBJ2-2, the complete variable domain reads EAGVVQSPRYKIIEKKQPVAFWCNPISGHNTLYWYLQNLGQGPELLIRYENEEAVDDSQLPKDRFSAERLKGVDSTLKIQPAELGDSAVYLCASSRRELNTGELFFGEGSRLTVL.

This clone has just a few counts. The V call is TRBV6-8, the J call TRBJ1-1; D not certain. Germline V lookup: CDR1 MNHGY, CDR2 SAAAGT. Between the trimmed V and J ends, which lost 7 bases and 0 bases, there was a span of 15 bases. This CDR3 is built from 15 residues. The CDR3 DNA reads TGTGCCAGCAACAAACCGGCAGCCTTGAACACTGAAGCTTTCTTT. Its translation: CASNKPAALNTEAFF.